There are many counts of the clone carrying this T cell receptor (beta chain). The source of the sample is a study of T cells after yellow fever vaccination. V lost 1 base, J lost 5 bases, and 2 bases lay in between. Germline CDR1 MNHEY, CDR2 SVGEGT. The CDR3 covers 11 residues. TCR cDNA, made by 5'RACE template switching, carried an added universal primer site and UMIs. In TCRdb, the 5' RACE reads were re-called with MiXCR into one record per CDR3 protein. The sample has hundreds of thousands of distinct CDR3 sequences; around a tenth are singletons. The source is a man aged 18 to 30 who received the YFV17D yellow fever vaccine. This sequence joins TRBV6-2 or TRBV6-3 and TRBJ2-5; D remains unclear. The source material was PBMCs, sampled on the day of the first yellow fever vaccination. The CDR3 nucleotides are TGTGCCAGCAGTTACTTCGAGACCCAGTACTTC. Amino acids: CASSYFETQYF.